A selection of T cell receptor beta chains follows, all from one sample in a study of T cell repertoires in ileal Crohn's disease. Clones were read by immunoSEQ multiplex PCR, and TCRdb kept only the in-frame ones, dropping some. The table lists several thousand clones, roughly 71% of them singletons, with 16% in the top ten. Sequenced input: ileal tissue. These receptors originate from an adult with Crohn's disease. Both conserved end residues are part of each CDR3. Fields, in order: D gene, J gene, clone size, V gene, CDR3 protein, CDR3 DNA. A D gene is named only where the DNA matches it firmly. Some rows have no size entry. The others give once, few or many, or a class for an expanded clone.

NA | TRBJ1-2 | few | TRBV10-2 | CASSDLGANYGYTF | TGCGCCAGCAGCGACCTGGGAGCTAACTATGGCTACACCTTC
NA | TRBJ2-3 | NA | TRBV11-3 | CASSFGGGGTDTQYF | TGTGCCAGCAGCTTCGGAGGCGGGGGCACAGATACGCAGTATTTT
TRBD1 | TRBJ1-3 | NA | TRBV9 | CASSAGDSSGNTIYF | TGTGCCAGCAGCGCGGGGGACAGCTCTGGAAACACCATATATTTT
TRBD1 | TRBJ1-2 | NA | TRBV4-3 | CASSQGQGGYGYTF | TGCGCCAGCAGCCAAGGACAGGGGGGCTATGGCTACACCTTC
TRBD2 | TRBJ2-7 | NA | TRBV7-2 | CASSFSGGSGVEQYF | TGTGCCAGCAGCTTCTCGGGGGGTAGCGGGGTCGAGCAGTACTTC
TRBD1 | TRBJ1-5 | NA | TRBV27 | CASSFLDRGRPQPQHF | TGTGCCAGCAGTTTCCTGGACAGGGGCAGGCCTCAGCCCCAGCATTTT
NA | TRBJ2-2 | NA | TRBV5-1 | CASSLTSAANTGEPFF | TGCGCCAGCAGCTTGACATCTGCGGCGAACACCGGGGAGCCGTTTTTT
NA | TRBJ1-5 | NA | TRBV25-1 | CASSEWRSNQPQHF | TGTGCCAGCAGTGAATGGCGGAGCAATCAGCCCCAGCATTTT
TRBD1 | TRBJ1-1 | NA | TRBV27 | CASSREGANTEAFF | TGTGCCAGCAGTAGAGAGGGGGCTAACACTGAAGCTTTCTTT
TRBD1 | TRBJ2-5 | NA | TRBV4-1 | CASSQDQSGGGGREQYF | TGCGCCAGCAGCCAAGATCAGTCAGGGGGCGGAGGAAGGGAGCAGTACTTC
NA | TRBJ2-7 | few | TRBV27 | CASMDRTAYEQYF | TGTGCCAGTATGGACAGAACCGCCTACGAGCAGTACTTC
NA | TRBJ2-1 | NA | TRBV6-4 | CASSDSISGSPYYNEQFF | TGTGCCAGCAGTGACTCGATTTCAGGATCCCCCTACTACAATGAGCAGTTCTTC
NA | TRBJ2-1 | few | TRBV9 | CASSVGGLGNNEQFF | TGTGCCAGCAGCGTAGGGGGACTGGGAAACAATGAGCAGTTCTTC
NA | TRBJ1-2 | few | TRBV29-1 | CSVGGDYGYTF | TGCAGCGTCGGGGGTGATTATGGCTACACCTTC
NA | TRBJ1-1 | few | TRBV10-1 | CASSETGTEAFF | TGCGCCAGCAGTGAGACGGGAACTGAAGCTTTCTTT
NA | TRBJ2-2 | NA | TRBV18 | CASSPDGSTGELFF | TGTGCCAGCTCACCAGACGGGAGCACCGGGGAGCTGTTTTTT
TRBD2 | TRBJ2-1 | NA | TRBV2 | CATTDPGGTYNEQFF | TGTGCCACCACGGACCCGGGGGGGACCTACAATGAGCAGTTCTTC
TRBD2 | TRBJ2-1 | NA | TRBV4-1 | CASSQAGGIKKYNEQFF | TGCGCCAGCAGCCAAGCGGGGGGAATAAAAAAGTACAATGAGCAGTTCTTC
TRBD2 | TRBJ2-2 | large | TRBV2 | CASRTSGGELFF | TGTGCCAGCCGGACTAGCGGCGGGGAGCTGTTTTTT
NA | TRBJ1-1 | NA | TRBV7-8 | CASSTSGIRTEAFF | TGTGCCAGCAGCACATCAGGGATACGGACTGAAGCTTTCTTT
NA | TRBJ2-2 | NA | TRBV9 | CASSVRYRADTGELFF | TGTGCCAGCAGCGTAAGGTACAGGGCAGACACCGGGGAGCTGTTTTTT
NA | TRBJ2-3 | NA | TRBV5-1 | CASRGGAGASTDTQYF | TGCGCCAGCAGAGGCGGGGCAGGCGCTAGCACAGATACGCAGTATTTT
TRBD2 | TRBJ2-3 | NA | TRBV10-2 | CASRGTSGGPWDTQYF | TGCGCCAGCCGGGGGACTAGCGGGGGCCCATGGGATACGCAGTATTTT
TRBD2 | TRBJ2-2 | NA | TRBV7-8 | CASSLVGGGNTGELFF | TGTGCCAGCAGCTTAGTTGGCGGGGGGAACACCGGGGAGCTGTTTTTT
NA | TRBJ1-1 | NA | TRBV4-1 | CASSQGQDRNTEAFF | TGCGCCAGCAGCCAAGGTCAGGACAGGAACACTGAAGCTTTCTTT
NA | TRBJ2-3 | few | TRBV5-1 | CASSFSGGYDTQYF | TGCGCCAGCAGCTTCAGCGGTGGCTACGATACGCAGTATTTT
NA | TRBJ1-1 | NA | TRBV5-6 | CASSKYRLEAFF | TGTGCCAGCAGCAAATACAGGCTCGAAGCTTTCTTT